This T cell receptor (beta chain) derives from a study of shared clonotypes between healthy human individuals. Naive CD8 cells lacked CD45RO, underwent positive selection for CCR7 and left out terminally differentiated effector memory CD45RA+ cells. Template for every sorted-subset replicate PCR totaled around 200 ng DNA, around 32,000 T cell genomes. Libraries were prepared by immunoSEQ multiplex PCR; TCRdb keeps only in-frame clonotypes and omits some of them. The sample records under 1 million clones, 80% to 95% being singletons. The CDR3 covers 13 residues. V shed 5 bases and J shed 4 bases, with 10 bases lying between them. CDR1 and CDR2 from the germline V gene are MDHEN and SYDVKM. As for this clone: As yet, its antigen is unknown.

The study, taken as a whole, reports: Approximately 5.3% was the fraction of naive CD4 clonotypes found shared across a few donors. Compared with memory subsets, naive subsets generally had larger estimated richness.

Sequencing was done on a sample of naive CD8+ T cells sorted from blood. The rearrangement joins TRBV28 to TRBJ2-3; TRBD2 might be the D (5 bases). The receptor comes from a man aged 30 to 39 in good health. In DNA, the CDR3 is TGTGCCAGCAGTGGACTTAGCGCAGATACGCAGTATTTT. This translates into CASSGLSADTQYF. The full variable domain, in which reference TRBV28 and TRBJ2-3 provide the parts outside the CDR3, is DVKVTQSSRYLVKRTGEKVFLECVQDMDHENMFWYRQDPGLGLRLIYFSYDVKMKEKGDIPEGYSVSREKKERFSLILESASTNQTSMYLCASSGLSADTQYFGPGTRLTVL.